What follows are 29 T cell receptor beta chains derived from one specimen sequenced in a study of sequential checkpoint blockade in melanoma. Some clones are missing from TCRdb's copy, which holds only in-frame ones; the method was immunoSEQ multiplex PCR. The repertoire includes almost 20,000 clones, 82% of them detected once, and over 50% sits in the top ten. Treatment: randomized to nivolumab then ipilimumab (arm A) or the reverse (arm B). Material: CD8+ T cells sorted from blood (inferred from file names), obtained from a patient given nivolumab and ipilimumab in sequence. These receptors were taken from a human donor with melanoma.

This chain joins TRBV5-1 and TRBJ2-7; D remains ambiguous. The germline V gene has CDR1 SGHRS and CDR2 YFSETQ. The CDR3 contains 14 residues. The germline V and J ends were trimmed by 4 bases and 3 bases, with 14 bases remaining between them. The CDR3 here is CASSPRDTRYEQYF. CDR3 nucleotide sequence: TGCGCCAGCAGCCCGCGAGACACCCGCTACGAGCAGTACTTC. The full variable domain, with the rest looked up from reference TRBV5-1 and TRBJ2-7, is KAGVTQTPRYLIKTRGQQVTLSCSPISGHRSVSWYQQTPGQGLQFLFEYFSETQRNKGNFPGRFSGRQFSNSRSEMNVSTLELGDSALYLCASSPRDTRYEQYFGPGTRLTVT.

This clone occurred once. This rearrangement joins TRBV9 to TRBJ2-3; 9 nucleotides match TRBD2. The CDR3 is 15 amino acids. V shed 0 bases, J shed 4 bases, and the junction held 3 bases outside the gene matches. The V gene's germline CDR1 is SGDLS and CDR2 YYNGEE. DNA for the CDR3: TGTGCCAGCAGCGTAGCTAGCGGGGATTCAGATACGCAGTATTTT. It encodes CASSVASGDSDTQYF.

This clone occurred a few times. V gene TRBV28 combines with J gene TRBJ2-1, with 12 bases lining up with TRBD2. Germline V gene sequence: CDR1 MDHEN, CDR2 SYDVKM. V dropped 5 bases and J dropped 8; count of bases not matched to a gene: 4. The CDR3 extends over 14 amino acids. CDR3 sequence reads: CASSPGLAGHEQFF. CDR3 coding DNA: TGTGCCAGCAGTCCCGGACTAGCGGGACATGAGCAGTTCTTC.

J is TRBJ1-5 and V is TRBV27; D ambiguous. The CDR3 loop spans 13 amino acids. Trimming cost V 3 bases and J 8 bases, with 11 bases left between them. Germline V lookup: CDR1 MNHEY, CDR2 SMNVEV (reference sequence). The CDR3 region is CASSFMGREPQHF. As DNA, the CDR3 is TGTGCCAGCAGTTTTATGGGGAGGGAGCCCCAGCATTTT.

This chain uses TRBV12-5 with TRBJ1-2; 9 bases map to TRBD1. The CDR3 spans 16 residues. J lost 6 bases, V lost 5 bases, and 13 bases had no gene match. Germline CDR1 and CDR2: LGHNT and FRNRAP. The CDR3 sequence: CASGPPAGQGFDGYTF. The DNA of the CDR3 is TGTGCTAGTGGTCCCCCCGCGGGACAGGGATTTGATGGCTACACCTTC.

This sequence joins TRBV30 and TRBJ1-2; no definite D call. The V and J ends lost 3 bases and 0 bases respectively, with 11 bases between them. Germline CDR1 and CDR2: GTSNPN and SVGIG (reference sequence). The CDR3 totals 14 residues. This CDR3 is CAWRLSGANYGYTF. The CDR3 DNA reads as TGTGCCTGGAGGCTTAGCGGGGCTAACTATGGCTACACCTTC. The variable domain in full, with the rest retrieved from reference TRBV30 and TRBJ1-2, is SQTIHQWPATLVQPVGSPLSLECTVEGTSNPNLYWYRQAAGRGLQLLFYSVGIGQISSEVPQNLSASRPQDRQFILSSKKLLLSDSGFYLCAWRLSGANYGYTFGSGTRLTVV.

The chain couples TRBV6-5 to TRBJ2-7; 8 nucleotides match TRBD1. Losses at the gene ends were 5 bases for V and 3 bases for J; bases not matched to a gene: 6. This CDR3 contains 14 residues. Germline V CDR1 and CDR2: MNHEY, SVGAGI. CDR3 loop: CASSKGQGYYEQYF. CDR3 coding DNA: TGTGCCAGCAGTAAAGGACAGGGATACTACGAGCAGTACTTC.

The genes are TRBV28 and TRBJ1-1, with a possible D match to TRBD1 (5 bases). The V and J ends lost 1 base and 0 bases respectively, with 12 bases between them. Germline V gives CDR1 MDHEN, CDR2 SYDVKM. This CDR3 is built from 16 residues. CDR3 sequence: CASSLSPTAMNTEAFF. The CDR3 DNA follows: TGTGCCAGCAGTTTATCCCCGACAGCCATGAACACTGAAGCTTTCTTT.

J is TRBJ2-1 and V is TRBV30; 9 bases are a match to TRBD2. The CDR3 consists of 15 residues. Trimming at V came to 4 bases and at J to 5 bases, leaving 9 bases not matched to a gene. Germline CDR1 is GTSNPN and CDR2 is SVGIG (reference sequence). As DNA, the CDR3 is TGTGCCTGGATACAGGAGGCGGGGGGGAACAATGAGCAGTTCTTC. It is translated as CAWIQEAGGNNEQFF.

The CDR3 region has the DNA TGCGCCAGCAGTACGACAGGGGCCTACGAGCAGTACTTC. Amino acid sequence: CASSTTGAYEQYF. The V call is TRBV10-1, the J call TRBJ2-5; 8 bases align to TRBD1. The last part of the DNA fits TRBJ2-7 better; the J call may be wrong. CDR3 length: 13 amino acids. CDR1 is WNHNN, CDR2 SYGVQD, per germline (reference sequence).

This sequence joins TRBV7-9 and TRBJ1-4; TRBD1 agrees at 7 bases. Looked up from germline, CDR1 is SEHNR and CDR2 is FQNEAQ (reference sequence). The CDR3 consists of 12 residues. Trimming took 8 bases from V and 4 from J; bases not matched to a gene: 1. Written as DNA, the CDR3 is TGTGCCAGCGGGACAGTTAATGAAAAACTGTTTTTT. Amino acids: CASGTVNEKLFF.

The J gene is TRBJ1-4, the V gene TRBV15, with a weak D call TRBD1 (6 bases). With 4 bases removed from V and 2 bases from J, the gap between germline ends came to 11 bases. The CDR3 has 15 amino acids. Germline-derived CDR1 and CDR2 are LNHNV and YYDKDF (reference sequence). This CDR3 reads CATSKGDGTNEKLFF. The CDR3 DNA reads TGTGCCACCAGCAAGGGGGACGGCACTAATGAAAAACTGTTTTTT.

The rearrangement links TRBV19 to TRBJ2-1, with D perhaps matching TRBD2 (7 bases). The CDR3 is 15 residues long. V was shortened by 5 bases and J by 0 bases, with 11 bases between the two germline ends. CDR1 LNHDA and CDR2 SQIVND come from the germline V gene (reference sequence). CDR3 amino acids: CASSEGGGSYNEQFF. DNA for the CDR3: TGTGCCAGTAGTGAGGGAGGGGGCTCCTACAATGAGCAGTTCTTC.

This clone was observed a single time. V usage is TRBV28 and J usage is TRBJ2-3; a weak D match, TRBD2 (5 bases). Germline values: CDR1 MDHEN, CDR2 SYDVKM. This CDR3 contains 17 residues. Trimming stripped 3 bases from V and 2 bases from J, with 18 bases between. In DNA, the CDR3 is TGTGCCAGCAGTTTCGCCTCTTCCGGGATACCCACAGATACGCAGTATTTT. It specifies CASSFASSGIPTDTQYF.

The rearrangement uses TRBV5-1 and TRBJ1-2, with D uncertain. CDR3 size: 13 residues. CDR1 and CDR2 (germline): SGHRS, YFSETQ. Trimming shortened V by 2 bases and J by 5 bases, and 10 bases separated the two germline ends. The chain's CDR3 is CASSLDNRYGYTF. CDR3 coding DNA: TGCGCCAGCAGCTTAGACAATCGTTATGGCTACACCTTC.

This clone came up a few times. This chain uses TRBV5-5 with TRBJ2-1; 9 bases line up with TRBD2. J lost 4 bases, V lost 7 bases, and 6 bases had no gene match. Germline V lookup: CDR1 SGHKS, CDR2 YYEKEE (reference sequence). The CDR3 covers 14 residues. In DNA, the CDR3 is TGTGCCAGCCCCGGACTAGCGTCTTACAATGAGCAGTTCTTC. It encodes CASPGLASYNEQFF.

On this clone: Other DNA sequences in the sample encode the same CDR3. The chain joins TRBV5-1 to TRBJ2-7, with TRBD1 matching 7 bases. Germline assignment: CDR1 SGHRS and CDR2 YFSETQ. The CDR3 length is 16 residues. V gave up 4 bases and J gave up 4 bases; unmatched junction bases: 14. CDR3: CASSALDRFYSYEQYF. The DNA for the CDR3 is TGCGCCAGCAGCGCATTGGACAGGTTTTATTCTTACGAGCAGTACTTC.

V gene TRBV28 combines with J gene TRBJ2-3; unclear D gene. Trimming took 1 base from V and 0 from J, leaving 14 bases between them. The CDR3 sequence is 17 residues long. The germline gives CDR1 MDHEN, CDR2 SYDVKM. CDR3 loop: CASSLFFSLTSTDTQYF. The CDR3 bases are TGTGCCAGCAGTTTATTCTTTTCCTTAACTAGCACAGATACGCAGTATTTT.

Written as DNA, the CDR3 is TGTGCCAGCAGCCCTCGGGGGTCCGAGACCCAGTACTTC. It specifies CASSPRGSETQYF. The chain links TRBV7-9 to TRBJ2-5; tentative D call: TRBD2 (6 bases). Germline CDR1 SEHNR, CDR2 FQNEAQ (reference sequence). The V end was cut by 5 bases, the J end by 5 bases, with 12 bases between. The CDR3 runs 13 residues.

J is TRBJ2-2 and V is TRBV9; tentatively, D is TRBD2 (6 bases). CDR3 length equals 17 residues. V was trimmed by 2 bases and J by 0 bases, leaving 14 bases between them. In germline, CDR1 is SGDLS, CDR2 YYNGEE. CDR3 amino acids: CASSVSTRLSNTGELFF. The CDR3 region has the DNA TGTGCCAGCAGCGTGTCGACTAGACTTTCGAACACCGGGGAGCTGTTTTTT.

Notes on this clone: The sample has other DNA sequences that encode this CDR3 too. This chain links TRBV7-6 with TRBJ2-5; D is ambiguous. Trimming took 6 bases from V and 4 from J, leaving 6 bases between them. Germline assignment: CDR1 SGHVS and CDR2 FNYEAQ. The CDR3 is 11 residues long. DNA for the CDR3: TGTGCCAGCAGTAATCGAGAGACCCAGTACTTC. It is translated as CASSNRETQYF.

The V call is TRBV19, the J call TRBJ2-7; 9 nucleotides agree with TRBD2. Germline-derived CDR1 and CDR2 are LNHDA and SQIVND (reference sequence). This CDR3 region has 15 residues. After removal of 1 base from V and 4 bases from J, the junction contained 5 bases not matched to a gene. The CDR3 DNA reads as TGTGCCAGTAGTATAGCGGCGGGGGGGATATACGAGCAGTACTTC. Translated: CASSIAAGGIYEQYF. Based on the CDR3 plus reference TRBV19 and TRBJ2-7, the full variable domain is DGGITQSPKYLFRKEGQNVTLSCEQNLNHDAMYWYRQDPGQGLRLIYYSQIVNDFQKGDIAEGYSVSREKKESFPLTVTSAQKNPTAFYLCASSIAAGGIYEQYFGPGTRLTVT.

J is TRBJ2-7 and V is TRBV2; the D gene is possibly TRBD2 (5 bases). The V end lost 3 bases, the J end lost 2 bases, and 11 bases lay between the germline ends. The CDR3 is 14 residues long. Germline values: CDR1 SNHLY, CDR2 FYNNEI. CDR3 bases: TGTGCCAGCAGTGAGAGGGCACATCCCTACGAGCAGTACTTC. Encoded protein: CASSERAHPYEQYF.

This chain links TRBV27 with TRBJ2-7; D perhaps matches TRBD1 (6 bases). Germline assignment: CDR1 MNHEY and CDR2 SMNVEV (reference sequence). V was trimmed by 5 bases and J by 3 bases, leaving 20 bases between them. The CDR3 has 16 residues. The CDR3 DNA follows: TGTGCCAGCAGTCCACTTCCTGGACAGTTCTTCTACGAGCAGTACTTC. This codes for CASSPLPGQFFYEQYF.

This chain joins TRBV29-1 and TRBJ1-3; D remains ambiguous. This CDR3 has 15 residues. CDR1 SQVTM and CDR2 ANQGSEA come from the germline V gene. The V and J ends lost 5 bases and 0 bases respectively, with 14 bases between them. The CDR3 spells CSVTLYISSGNTIYF. The DNA for the CDR3 is TGCAGCGTTACCCTCTATATATCCTCTGGAAACACCATATATTTT.

V and J are TRBV19 and TRBJ1-5; maybe TRBD1 (5 bases). V dropped 3 bases and J dropped 4 bases, with 10 bases sitting between them. Germline assignment: CDR1 LNHDA and CDR2 SQIVND (reference sequence). The CDR3 runs to 14 residues. In DNA, the CDR3 is TGTGCCAGTAGTATCGGTCCAGGGAATCAGCCCCAGCATTTT. Amino acids: CASSIGPGNQPQHF.

The genes are TRBV19 and TRBJ1-1; D is unclear. CDR3 length equals 14 residues. V was pared by 5 bases and J by 0 bases, with 10 bases between. Germline V lookup: CDR1 LNHDA, CDR2 SQIVND (reference sequence). The CDR3, as DNA: TGTGCCAGTAGTCCAGGAACCATGAACACTGAAGCTTTCTTT. This encodes CASSPGTMNTEAFF.

The chain uses TRBV27 and TRBJ1-5; a weak D match, TRBD1 (6 bases). V was shortened by 5 bases and J by 7 bases, with 12 bases between the two germline ends. Per the germline V gene, CDR1 is MNHEY and CDR2 is SMNVEV (reference sequence). The CDR3 has 13 residues. CDR3 sequence reads: CASSNKQGQPQHF. The CDR3 nucleotides read TGTGCCAGCAGTAACAAACAGGGCCAGCCCCAGCATTTT.

The chain is built from TRBV4-3 and TRBJ2-7; no clear D gene. Germline V lookup: CDR1 LGHNA, CDR2 YSLEER. This CDR3 has 12 residues. Trimming left V 2 bases short and J 7 bases short, with 9 bases between. The CDR3 loop is CASSQPGQEQYF. CDR3 nucleotides: TGCGCCAGCAGCCAACCAGGTCAGGAGCAGTACTTC.